This TCR beta chain originates from a study of cytomegalovirus exposure and HLA in healthy donors. V dropped 5 bases and J dropped 4; count of bases not matched to a gene: 8. The length of the CDR3 is 15 residues. Germline-derived CDR1 and CDR2 are SGHAT and FQDESV (reference sequence). Both 60 Vbeta primers and 13 Jbeta primers went into the PCR. The protocol was immunoSEQ multiplex PCR, while the TCRdb copy is restricted to in-frame clones and leaves out a portion. The repertoire holds roughly 180,000 clones, with more than 65% as singletons. V and J are TRBV11-1 and TRBJ2-1; 7 nucleotides match TRBD2. Source material: PBMCs. The source is a man aged 25 to 40 in good health and CMV-seronegative. The CDR3 protein is CASSRREGHYNEQFF. The CDR3 DNA reads TGTGCCAGCAGCCGAAGGGAGGGTCATTACAATGAGCAGTTCTTC.